The present entry profiles one T cell receptor beta chain with its context. Its antigen is as yet unknown. This sample was included in a study of T cell responses to AZD1222 COVID-19 vaccine. Sequencing used immunoSEQ multiplex PCR; TCRdb keeps in-frame clones, though not all of them. This table has around 130,000 clones, 80% to 90% appearing once. Study-level findings and limits: The study reported that nearly half of spike-specific TCRs target unmutated variant regions. No day 14 peak samples; only post-peak repertoires were characterized. Regions 160-218 and 743-854 held dominance among vaccine-associated CD4 TCRs, which spanned spike.

The CDR3 has 16 residues. V was cut by 5 bases and J by 1 base, with 18 bases left in between. Per germline, CDR1 SGDLS and CDR2 YYNGEE. The chain carries TRBV9 and TRBJ1-1, with a tentative D call TRBD1 (6 bases). Here the sequenced sample was peripheral blood, taken on day 0 of AZD1222 vaccination. The receptor's source is an adult in good health. CDR3 sequence (DNA): TGTGCCAGCAGTCATAGGACGGGACACCAGAACACTGAAGCTTTCTTT. This encodes CASSHRTGHQNTEAFF.